This TCR beta chain is from a study of identical twins. This clonotype was observed many times. Its antigen is currently unknown. Each CDR3 protein gets one entry after TCRdb re-called the 5' RACE reads with MiXCR. This sample has hundreds of thousands of distinct CDR3 sequences, with roughly 7.5% found just once. The germline V gene has CDR1 SNHLY and CDR2 FYNNEI. Trimming took 5 bases from V and 5 from J; bases not matched to a gene: 8. This CDR3 comprises 14 residues. Study findings and constraints: Reduced insertions were recorded for abundant cord blood beta clonotypes, with no such pattern in memory repertoires.

This same sample was also taken into another study, of yellow fever vaccine responses in identical twins.

The sequenced material came from CD8+ T cells sorted from blood. This receptor was obtained from a woman under 30 in good health. The rearrangement links TRBV2 to TRBJ1-2, with TRBD1 matching over 7 bases. The CDR3: CASSRPGQSYGYTF. The CDR3 DNA sequence: TGTGCCAGCAGTCGCCCGGGACAGTCGTATGGCTACACCTTC.